The 32 T cell receptor beta chains reported below all come from one sample, sequenced in a study of healthy donors' naive CD4 and CD8 T cells. A linear amplification protocol produced the TCR libraries from 500 ng of total RNA. TCRdb re-analysed the reads in MiXCR, keeping a single row per CDR3 protein. Here the sample spans approximately 200,000 distinct CDR3 sequences, 65% to 75% being singletons. The sample comprised naive CD4+ and CD8+ T cells sorted from blood, pooled from several donors. The receptor source for this set is a pool of human donors in good health; the sample pools cells from several healthy donors.

The chain has TRBV7-6 and TRBJ2-7; TRBD1 agrees at 9 bases. The ends lost 7 bases at V and 3 bases at J; junction bases unmatched: 13. This CDR3 is 16 amino acids long. CDR1 SGHVS and CDR2 FNYEAQ come from the germline V gene. In nucleotides, the CDR3 is TGTGCCAGCACCATCGGACCGGGACAGGGAAACTACGAGCAGTACTTC. Protein: CASTIGPGQGNYEQYF.

The chain has TRBV20-1 and TRBJ1-1; D is unresolved. Germline CDR1 is DFQATT and CDR2 is SNEGSKA (reference sequence). CDR3 size: 14 residues. CDR3 residues: CSVPKRSQNTEAFF. CDR3 DNA: TGCAGCGTACCTAAACGAAGCCAGAACACTGAAGCTTTCTTT.

The chain recombines TRBV5-4 with TRBJ2-1; 7 nucleotides match TRBD2. Unmatched junction bases numbered 6, after V lost 0 bases and J lost 6 bases. Germline lookup yields CDR1 SGHNT and CDR2 YYREEE (reference sequence). The CDR3 is made up of 15 amino acids. This CDR3 reads CASSLEQREPNEQFF. CDR3 sequence (DNA): TGTGCCAGCAGCTTGGAGCAGCGGGAACCCAATGAGCAGTTCTTC.

V is TRBV27 and J is TRBJ1-6; a weak D match, TRBD1 (5 bases). This CDR3 is 15 amino acids long. Trimming took off 6 bases at V and 8 bases at J, with 17 bases between the two ends. The germline gives CDR1 MNHEY, CDR2 SMNVEV (reference sequence). CDR3 protein: CASSQGRGMDSPLHF. The CDR3 DNA reads TGTGCCAGCAGCCAAGGTCGGGGGATGGATTCACCCCTCCACTTT.

The genes are TRBV29-1 and TRBJ1-1, with D possibly TRBD1 on 5 matching bases. The CDR3 loop spans 16 amino acids. Germline CDR1 SQVTM, CDR2 ANQGSEA. V lost 4 bases to trimming and J lost 3 bases, with 21 bases between them. The DNA of the CDR3 is TGCAGCGTTGGGGGAATTTTTGGGGGTGCAGACACTGAAGCTTTCTTT. Protein product: CSVGGIFGGADTEAFF.

V usage is TRBV6-5 and J usage is TRBJ2-1; D gene unclear. V was pared by 4 bases and J by 8 bases, with 12 bases between. CDR3 length: 13 amino acids. Germline V gives CDR1 MNHEY, CDR2 SVGAGI. The CDR3 reads CASSLDGYHEQFF. The CDR3 nucleotides are TGTGCCAGCAGTTTGGACGGGTACCATGAGCAGTTCTTC.

This clonotype was counted only a few times. The V and J genes are TRBV18 and TRBJ2-7; a possible D gene is TRBD1 (5 bases). V was shortened by 1 base and J by 5 bases, with 6 bases between the two germline ends. CDR3 length equals 12 residues. Germline V gene sequence: CDR1 KGHSH, CDR2 LQKENI. This CDR3 reads CASSPRGDEQYF. The DNA of the CDR3 is TGTGCCAGCTCACCACGGGGCGACGAGCAGTACTTC.

The V gene is TRBV29-1, the J gene TRBJ1-3; D remains unclear. Trimming removed 5 bases at V and 1 base at J, with 6 bases between. This CDR3 has 12 amino acids. Germline assignment: CDR1 SQVTM and CDR2 ANQGSEA. CDR3 coding DNA: TGCAGCGTTTCTACGTCTGGAAACACCATATATTTT. Its translation is CSVSTSGNTIYF. Supplemented by reference TRBV29-1 and TRBJ1-3, the full variable domain reads SAVISQKPSRDICQRGTSLTIQCQVDSQVTMMFWYRQQPGQSLTLIATANQGSEATYESGFVIDKFPISRPNLTFSTLTVSNMSPEDSSIYLCSVSTSGNTIYFGEGSWLTVV.

The rearrangement joins TRBV20-1 to TRBJ1-5; TRBD1 might be the D (5 bases). This CDR3 has 14 residues. V shed 2 bases and J shed 4 bases, with 12 bases lying between them. CDR1 and CDR2 from the germline V gene are DFQATT and SNEGSKA (reference sequence). CDR3 residues: CSARQGARNQPQHF. The CDR3 DNA follows: TGCAGTGCTAGACAGGGTGCGAGGAATCAGCCCCAGCATTTT.

The chain is built from TRBV30 and TRBJ2-5; a possible D gene is TRBD2 (5 bases). V gave up 4 bases and J gave up 2 bases, with 14 bases separating them. Germline loops: CDR1 GTSNPN, CDR2 SVGIG (reference sequence). This CDR3 contains 14 residues. The CDR3 loop is CAWKLGLKQETQYF. Here the CDR3 DNA reads TGTGCCTGGAAGCTAGGACTGAAACAAGAGACCCAGTACTTC.

The chain combines TRBV29-1 with TRBJ2-7; 9 bases align to TRBD1. This CDR3 is 14 amino acids long. J gave up 7 bases and V 4 bases, and 11 bases lay outside the gene matches. The germline CDR1 and CDR2 sequences are SQVTM and ANQGSEA. This CDR3 is CSVGTGDTVGEQYF. The DNA for the CDR3 is TGCAGCGTTGGGACAGGGGACACAGTAGGGGAGCAGTACTTC.

The chain uses TRBV29-1 and TRBJ1-2, with D uncertain. Trimming stripped 0 bases from V and 3 bases from J, with 5 bases between. Germline assignment: CDR1 SQVTM and CDR2 ANQGSEA. CDR3 length equals 12 residues. The CDR3 spells CSVEDQDYGYTF. The CDR3 DNA follows: TGCAGCGTTGAAGATCAGGACTATGGCTACACCTTC. The full variable domain, rest sourced from reference TRBV29-1 and TRBJ1-2, is SAVISQKPSRDICQRGTSLTIQCQVDSQVTMMFWYRQQPGQSLTLIATANQGSEATYESGFVIDKFPISRPNLTFSTLTVSNMSPEDSSIYLCSVEDQDYGYTFGSGTRLTVV.

In this sample, this clonotype turned up a few times. The chain recombines TRBV5-4 with TRBJ2-1; tentative D call: TRBD2 (6 bases). The CDR3 is 15 amino acids. Trimming took 3 bases from V and 10 from J, leaving 20 bases between them. Germline V gene lookup returns CDR1 SGHNT and CDR2 YYREEE (reference sequence). For the CDR3, the DNA is TGTGCCAGCAGCTCCGGGACTCGTCTTTTCGCCGAGCAGTTCTTC. Protein: CASSSGTRLFAEQFF.

The chain employs TRBV6-5 and TRBJ2-7; D ambiguous. This CDR3 is built from 13 residues. V lost 3 bases and J lost 8, with 14 bases in between. CDR1 MNHEY and CDR2 SVGAGI come from the germline V gene. The DNA for the CDR3 is TGTGCCAGCAGTTATGGGTCAGGACGGAAGCAGTACTTC. Translation gives CASSYGSGRKQYF.

This clonotype occurred a few times. V gene TRBV29-1 combines with J gene TRBJ1-1; 8 bases are shared with TRBD1. The V segment lost 5 bases and the J segment 2 bases; nucleotides outside the gene matches: 10. The CDR3 runs to 15 residues. Germline assignment: CDR1 SQVTM and CDR2 ANQGSEA. The CDR3 region has the DNA TGCAGCGTTCTGACCCCGGGACAGGCTAACACTGAAGCTTTCTTT. Amino acid sequence: CSVLTPGQANTEAFF.

CDR3 residues: CASTPSGGDQPQHF. In DNA form, the CDR3 reads TGTGCCAGTACCCCTTCCGGCGGCGATCAGCCCCAGCATTTT. V usage is TRBV19 and J usage is TRBJ1-5; D is unclear. V was pared by 7 bases and J by 5 bases, with 15 bases between. The CDR3 spans 14 residues. Looked up from germline, CDR1 is LNHDA and CDR2 is SQIVND (reference sequence).

The chain is built from TRBV6-5 and TRBJ1-5; the D gene is possibly TRBD1 (5 bases). CDR3 length: 14 amino acids. Trimming stripped 2 bases from V and 1 base from J, with 6 bases between. Germline V gives CDR1 MNHEY, CDR2 SVGAGI. The DNA of the CDR3 is TGTGCCAGCAGTTACGGGGGAAGCAATCAGCCCCAGCATTTT. It translates to CASSYGGSNQPQHF.

This chain joins TRBV19 and TRBJ2-7; D might be TRBD1 (5 bases). The CDR3 sequence is 16 residues long. V gave up 0 bases and J gave up 6 bases, with 18 bases separating them. Looked up from germline, CDR1 is LNHDA and CDR2 is SQIVND (reference sequence). The CDR3 protein is CASSIDLDNFRAEQYF. In DNA form, the CDR3 reads TGTGCCAGTAGTATAGATTTGGACAATTTCAGGGCCGAGCAGTACTTC.

This chain uses TRBV4-3 with TRBJ2-3, with TRBD2 matching over 12 bases. Germline assignment: CDR1 LGHNA and CDR2 YSLEER. The junction had 7 bases not matched to a gene; V was cut back by 3 bases and J by 6 bases. This CDR3 is built from 16 residues. The CDR3 is CASSHETSGSGDTQYF. CDR3 sequence (DNA): TGCGCCAGCAGCCACGAGACTAGCGGGAGTGGGGATACGCAGTATTTT.

The rearrangement joins TRBV27 to TRBJ2-7, with D maybe TRBD1 (6 bases). V shed 5 bases and J shed 3 bases, with 11 bases lying between them. This CDR3 region has 13 residues. Germline V gives CDR1 MNHEY, CDR2 SMNVEV (reference sequence). CDR3 coding DNA: TGTGCCAGCAGTACACCGGACAGCTACGAGCAGTACTTC. It translates to CASSTPDSYEQYF.

This sequence joins TRBV29-1 and TRBJ1-2; maybe TRBD1 (6 bases). The CDR3 contains 13 residues. Germline CDR1 SQVTM, CDR2 ANQGSEA. The ends were cut back, 7 bases at V and 0 bases at J, with 12 bases in the middle. The chain's CDR3 is CSAERTANYGYTF. CDR3 coding DNA: TGCAGCGCCGAAAGGACAGCTAACTATGGCTACACCTTC.

This rearrangement joins TRBV6-5 to TRBJ2-1; D uncertain. The V and J ends lost 2 bases and 0 bases respectively, with 11 bases between them. This CDR3 is built from 16 residues. Per germline, CDR1 MNHEY and CDR2 SVGAGI. The CDR3 protein is CASSYDRTSSYNEQFF. Here the CDR3 DNA reads TGTGCCAGCAGTTACGACCGGACCAGCTCCTACAATGAGCAGTTCTTC.

This clonotype was counted a few times. The chain links TRBV29-1 to TRBJ2-7, with D uncertain. The CDR3 extends over 13 amino acids. The V gene's germline CDR1 is SQVTM and CDR2 ANQGSEA. V gave up 6 bases and J gave up 4 bases, with 16 bases separating them. Here the CDR3 reads CSVQLKPVYEQYF. DNA of the CDR3: TGCAGCGTACAGCTTAAGCCGGTATACGAGCAGTACTTC.

The rearrangement uses TRBV29-1 and TRBJ2-3, with a weak D call TRBD1 (5 bases). Germline loops: CDR1 SQVTM, CDR2 ANQGSEA. Trimming removed 7 bases at V and 5 bases at J, with 13 bases between. The CDR3 consists of 12 residues. CDR3 bases: TGCAGCGCCGCAAGGGGTGTAGATACGCAGTATTTT. This encodes CSAARGVDTQYF.

The chain carries TRBV6-5 and TRBJ1-2; D possibly corresponds to TRBD1 (6 bases). The germline V and J ends were trimmed by 2 bases and 7 bases, with 14 bases remaining between them. The CDR3 consists of 14 residues. Germline CDR1 MNHEY, CDR2 SVGAGI. The CDR3 here is CASSYLGRGGGYTF. CDR3 coding DNA: TGTGCCAGCAGTTACCTTGGCAGGGGCGGTGGCTACACCTTC.

This chain links TRBV5-6 with TRBJ2-1; unclear D gene. The germline V and J ends were trimmed by 0 bases and 6 bases, with 7 bases remaining between them. This CDR3 has 13 residues. Looked up from germline, CDR1 is SGHDT and CDR2 is YYEEEE. CDR3 in DNA: TGTGCCAGCAGCTTGGACCAGATCAATGAGCAGTTCTTC. Protein product: CASSLDQINEQFF. The full variable domain, with the rest looked up from reference TRBV5-6 and TRBJ2-1, is DAGVTQSPTHLIKTRGQQVTLRCSPKSGHDTVSWYQQALGQGPQFIFQYYEEEERQRGNFPDRFSGHQFPNYSSELNVNALLLGDSALYLCASSLDQINEQFFGPGTRLTVL.

This clonotype was seen a handful of times. CDR3 sequence: CASTDLAGVYNEQFF. The CDR3, as DNA: TGTGCCAGTACCGACTTAGCGGGAGTCTACAATGAGCAGTTCTTC. The V and J genes are TRBV19 and TRBJ2-1, with 9 positions matching TRBD2. Losses at the gene ends were 7 bases for V and 3 bases for J; bases not matched to a gene: 7. The CDR3 length is 15 residues. CDR1 and CDR2 from the germline V gene are LNHDA and SQIVND (reference sequence).

The V and J genes are TRBV6-5 and TRBJ1-2, with D unclear. Per germline, CDR1 MNHEY and CDR2 SVGAGI. The CDR3 runs 13 residues. V lost 2 bases and J 2 bases, leaving 6 bases between the germline ends. CDR3 amino acids: CASSYERNYGYTF. The DNA of the CDR3 is TGTGCCAGCAGTTACGAGAGAAACTATGGCTACACCTTC.

The rearrangement joins TRBV27 to TRBJ1-2; D is unresolved. Germline values: CDR1 MNHEY, CDR2 SMNVEV (reference sequence). Between the trimmed V and J ends, which lost 2 bases and 3 bases, there was a span of 13 bases. The CDR3 spans 15 residues. The CDR3 nucleotides are TGTGCCAGCAGTTTAATGGCGGCAGGCGACTATGGCTACACCTTC. Protein: CASSLMAAGDYGYTF.

This clonotype was detected a few times. The gene calls are TRBV29-1 and TRBJ2-7, with a possible D match to TRBD1 (6 bases). The germline V gene encodes CDR1 SQVTM and CDR2 ANQGSEA. Trimming cost V 5 bases and J 0 bases, with 8 bases left between them. The CDR3 runs 12 residues. CDR3 bases: TGCAGCGTTAGGACAGACTCCTACGAGCAGTACTTC. As protein: CSVRTDSYEQYF.

The J gene is TRBJ2-5, the V gene TRBV19, with 8 bases aligning to TRBD1. Germline CDR1 reads LNHDA; CDR2 reads SQIVND (reference sequence). V trimming: 5 bases; J trimming: 4 bases; junction bases outside the gene matches: 6. There are 14 residues in the CDR3. CDR3 in DNA: TGTGCCAGTAGTGGCTGGACAGGGAGAGAGACCCAGTACTTC. It translates to CASSGWTGRETQYF. The whole variable domain, remainder taken from reference TRBV19 and TRBJ2-5, is DGGITQSPKYLFRKEGQNVTLSCEQNLNHDAMYWYRQDPGQGLRLIYYSQIVNDFQKGDIAEGYSVSREKKESFPLTVTSAQKNPTAFYLCASSGWTGRETQYFGPGTRLLVL.

The V and J genes are TRBV20-1 and TRBJ2-5; TRBD2 matches 9 bases. CDR3 size: 13 residues. Per the germline V gene, CDR1 is DFQATT and CDR2 is SNEGSKA (reference sequence). Trimming took 3 bases from V and 5 from J; bases not matched to a gene: 4. CDR3 coding DNA: TGCAGTGCTAGTGCGGGAGGGCGGGAGACCCAGTACTTC. This encodes CSASAGGRETQYF.